This TCR beta chain appears in the sequencing data of a study of blood T cell repertoires in COVID-19. Germline V gives CDR1 GTSNPN, CDR2 SVGIG (reference sequence). The CDR3 has 14 amino acids. V was clipped by 6 bases and J by 7 bases, with 16 bases between them. In the original processing: Estimation of nucleated cell counts relied on the amplification of reference gene primers. Profiling relied on immunoSEQ multiplex PCR, and the TCRdb table lists in-frame clones only, not all of them. The DNA was the basis for D and trimming; V, J and clone size are from that table. Among tens of thousands of clones listed, around 84% were seen once.

This TCR derives from a human donor in a cohort sampled during active COVID-19. The V gene is TRBV30, the J gene TRBJ1-6, with TRBD1 as a possible D gene (6 bases). The sequenced sample consisted of peripheral blood. CDR3 in amino acids: CACSPGTSNSPLHF. Here the CDR3 DNA reads TGTGCCTGCTCCCCCGGGACATCGAATTCACCCCTCCACTTT.